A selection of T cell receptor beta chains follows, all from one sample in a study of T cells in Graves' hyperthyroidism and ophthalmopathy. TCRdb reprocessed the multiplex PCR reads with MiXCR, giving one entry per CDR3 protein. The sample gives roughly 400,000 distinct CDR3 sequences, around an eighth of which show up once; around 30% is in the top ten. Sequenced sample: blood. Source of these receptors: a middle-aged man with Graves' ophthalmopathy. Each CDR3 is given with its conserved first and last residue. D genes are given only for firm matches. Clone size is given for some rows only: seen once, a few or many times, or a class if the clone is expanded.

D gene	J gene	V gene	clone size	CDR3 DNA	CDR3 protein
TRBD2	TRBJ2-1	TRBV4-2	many	TGTGCCAGCAGCCAGGGGACTAGCGGGAGTTACAATGAGCAGTTCTTC	CASSQGTSGSYNEQFF
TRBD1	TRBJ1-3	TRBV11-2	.	TGTGCCAGCAGCCGAGACAGGGTCGATTTTGGAAACACCATATATTTT	CASSRDRVDFGNTIYF
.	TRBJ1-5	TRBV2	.	TGTGCCAGCAACAATCAGGGGAATCAGCCCCAGCATTTT	CASNNQGNQPQHF
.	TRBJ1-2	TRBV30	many	TGTGCCTGGAACCCATCCCGGGTGGATGGCTACACCTTC	CAWNPSRVDGYTF
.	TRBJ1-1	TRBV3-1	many	TGTGCCAGCAGCCAACGTCCTTGGGCTGTGAACACTGAAGCTTTCTTT	CASSQRPWAVNTEAFF
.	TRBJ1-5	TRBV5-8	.	TGTGCCACCGGGATTCAGCCCCAGCATTTT	CATGIQPQHF
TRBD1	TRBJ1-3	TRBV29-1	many	TGCAGCGCTGGGACAGGGGGCAGAAACACCATATATTTT	CSAGTGGRNTIYF
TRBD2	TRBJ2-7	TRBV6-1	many	TGTGCCAGCAGAGGTATGAGTCTAGCGGGAGAGTACGAGCAGTACTTC	CASRGMSLAGEYEQYF
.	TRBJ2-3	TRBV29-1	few	TGCAGCGTTGACGACAGTAGCACAGATACGCAGTATTTT	CSVDDSSTDTQYF
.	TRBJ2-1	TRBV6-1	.	TGTGCCAGCAGTGAAGGGGGACCACTTACTGAGCAGTTCTTC	CASSEGGPLTEQFF
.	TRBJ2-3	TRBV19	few	TGTGCCAGTAGCGGTCGTGAAGGCACAGATACGCAGTATTTT	CASSGREGTDTQYF
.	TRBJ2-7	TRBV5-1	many	TGCGCCAGCAGCTTGGCCTACAGGGATTCCTACGAGCAGTACTTC	CASSLAYRDSYEQYF
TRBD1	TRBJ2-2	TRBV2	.	TGTGCCAGCCAAGGGACAGGGGGCTGGGACGGGGAGCTGTTTTTT	CASQGTGGWDGELFF
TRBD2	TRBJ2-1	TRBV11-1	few	TGTGCCAGCAGCAAAGGACGGTTGGGCGGGAGGGACAATGAGCAGTTCTTC	CASSKGRLGGRDNEQFF
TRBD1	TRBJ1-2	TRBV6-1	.	TGTGCCAGCAGAAAAACCGGGACAGGGGGCGCGGGCTACACCTTC	CASRKTGTGGAGYTF
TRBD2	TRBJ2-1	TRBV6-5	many	TGTGCCAGCAGTTATACCAGTGGGAGGGACAATGAGCAGTTCTTC	CASSYTSGRDNEQFF
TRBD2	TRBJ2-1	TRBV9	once	TGTGCCAGCAGCGGATCCGGGACTAGCGGATTATCCTACAATGAGCAGTTCTTC	CASSGSGTSGLSYNEQFF
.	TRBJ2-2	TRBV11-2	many	TGTGCCAGCAGCCTAGGGACTGTCGCCCGGGAGCTGTTTTTT	CASSLGTVARELFF
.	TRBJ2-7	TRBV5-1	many	TGCGCCAGCAGCTTGACAGCCCTCCCGCCGGAGGAGCAGTACTTC	CASSLTALPPEEQYF
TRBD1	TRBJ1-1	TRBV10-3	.	TGTGCCATCAGTGCTGGACAGGGGAGGAACACTGAAGCTTTCTTT	CAISAGQGRNTEAFF
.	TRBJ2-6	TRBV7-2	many	TGTGCCAGCAGCCTGAACTTCGGACGGATCACCGGTGACTCTGGGGCCAACGTCCTGACTTTC	CASSLNFGRITGDSGANVLTF
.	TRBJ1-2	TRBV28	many	TGTGCCAGCAGTTCAGACGGCTATGGCTACACCTTC	CASSSDGYGYTF
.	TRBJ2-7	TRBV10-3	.	TGTGCCATCAGTGAGCCCACGGGGGGGACAGGGTACGAGCAGTACTTC	CAISEPTGGTGYEQYF
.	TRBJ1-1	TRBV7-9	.	TGTGCCAGCAGCAGTAAAGGGGGAGGTCGGACTGAAGCTTTCTTT	CASSSKGGGRTEAFF
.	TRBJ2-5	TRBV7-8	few	TGTGCCAGCAGCTTAGATTGGCTGGGGGAGCGAAAAGAGACCCAGTACTTC	CASSLDWLGERKETQYF
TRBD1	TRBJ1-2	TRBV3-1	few	TGTGCCAGCAGTAGGGGGCCCTTGTCGGGTAGCACCTTC	CASSRGPLSGSTF
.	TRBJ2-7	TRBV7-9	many	TGTGCCAGCAACCTCCTTATGTACGAGCAGTACTTC	CASNLLMYEQYF
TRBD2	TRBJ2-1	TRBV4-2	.	TGTGCCAGCAGCCAAGATTCCCAGCGGGAGGGCCGTATGTTCTTC	CASSQDSQREGRMFF
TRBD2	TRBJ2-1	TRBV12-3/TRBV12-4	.	TGTGCCAGCAGTACTAGCGGGAGGGCTTCATCTGAGCAGTTCTTC	CASSTSGRASSEQFF
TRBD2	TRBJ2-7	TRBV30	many	TGTGCCTGGAGAGGAAGCGGGAGGGTTAGCGAGCAGTACTTC	CAWRGSGRVSEQYF
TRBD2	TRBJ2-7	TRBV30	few	TGTGCCTGGAGTGCAATCACTAGCGGTCGATCCTACGAGCAGTACTTC	CAWSAITSGRSYEQYF
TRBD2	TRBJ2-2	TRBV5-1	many	TGCGCCAGCAGCGCTAAGCGGGAGTGGGAGCTGTTTTTT	CASSAKREWELFF
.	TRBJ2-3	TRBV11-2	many	TGTGCCAGCAGCTTAGAGTCCGGGTTGAGCACAGATACGCAGTATTTT	CASSLESGLSTDTQYF
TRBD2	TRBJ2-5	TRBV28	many	TGTGCCAGCCATGAGACTAGCGGATTACAAGAGACCCAGTACTTC	CASHETSGLQETQYF
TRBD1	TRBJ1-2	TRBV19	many	TGTGCCAGTAGACGATCGGAAGGGGGCTTAGGTGGCTACACCTTC	CASRRSEGGLGGYTF
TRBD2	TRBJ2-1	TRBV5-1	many	TGCGCCAGCAGCATGATGGCCGGGACTAGTAACAATGAGCAGTTCTTC	CASSMMAGTSNNEQFF
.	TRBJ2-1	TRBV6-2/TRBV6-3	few	TGTGCCAGCAGTGACGGGTCACTTGGCTACAATGAGCAGTTCTTC	CASSDGSLGYNEQFF
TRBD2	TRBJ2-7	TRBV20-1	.	TGCAGTGCTGAGGGACTAGATAGAAGTAACGAGCAGTACTTC	CSAEGLDRSNEQYF
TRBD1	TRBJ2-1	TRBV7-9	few	TGTGCCAGCAGCTCCCGGGACAGGGGACGCAATGAGCAGTTCTTC	CASSSRDRGRNEQFF
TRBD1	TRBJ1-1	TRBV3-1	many	TGTGCCAGCAGCCAAGATTCAGGACAGGGAGGGACTGAAGCTTTCTTT	CASSQDSGQGGTEAFF
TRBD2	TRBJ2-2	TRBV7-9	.	TGTGCCAGCAGCCGGACTAGCGGGAGGCCATCCCCCGGGGAGCTGTTTTTT	CASSRTSGRPSPGELFF
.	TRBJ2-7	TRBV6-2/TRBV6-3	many	TGTGCCAGCAGTTACCGAAAATCAGGATTCGAGCAGTACTTC	CASSYRKSGFEQYF
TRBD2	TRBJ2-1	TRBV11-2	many	TGTGCCAGTCTACTGGGGGGAGGGGTCTCCTACAATGAGCAGTTCTTC	CASLLGGGVSYNEQFF
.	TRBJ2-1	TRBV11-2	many	TGTGCCAGCAGCTCCGACCGCTCCTACAATGAGCAGTTCTTC	CASSSDRSYNEQFF
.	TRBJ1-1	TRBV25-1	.	TGTGCCAGCAGTGAATGGACGACAAGGGCGGGAGCTTTCTTT	CASSEWTTRAGAFF
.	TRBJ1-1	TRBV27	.	TGTGCCAGCAGTTTATTCGGCGGATTTGAAGCTTTCTTT	CASSLFGGFEAFF
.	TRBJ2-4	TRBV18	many	TGTGCCAGCTCACCACCTAGTCAAGGGAACATTCAGTACTTC	CASSPPSQGNIQYF
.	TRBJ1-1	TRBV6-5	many	TGTGCCAGCAGTTACAGGGTTCTTACTGAAGCTTTCTTT	CASSYRVLTEAFF
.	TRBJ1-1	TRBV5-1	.	TGCGCCAGCAGCCATGGACAGTCCAACACTGAAGCTTTCTTT	CASSHGQSNTEAFF